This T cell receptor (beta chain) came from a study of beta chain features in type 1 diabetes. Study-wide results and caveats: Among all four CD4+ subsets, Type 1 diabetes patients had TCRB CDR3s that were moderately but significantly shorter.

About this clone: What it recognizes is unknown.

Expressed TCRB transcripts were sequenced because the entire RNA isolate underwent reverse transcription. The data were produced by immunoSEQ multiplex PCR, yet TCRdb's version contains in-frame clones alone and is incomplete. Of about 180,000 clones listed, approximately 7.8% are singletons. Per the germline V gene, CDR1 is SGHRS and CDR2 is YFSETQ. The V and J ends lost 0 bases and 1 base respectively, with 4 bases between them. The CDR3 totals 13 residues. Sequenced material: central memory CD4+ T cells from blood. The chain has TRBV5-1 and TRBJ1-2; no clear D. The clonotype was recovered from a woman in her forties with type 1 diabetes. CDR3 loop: CASSLGSNYGYTF. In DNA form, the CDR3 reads TGCGCCAGCAGCTTGGGGAGTAACTATGGCTACACCTTC.